This T cell receptor (beta chain) is drawn from a study of blood T cells in healthy people across ages. The study's findings and limits: Per million T cells, TCR beta diversity dropped roughly linearly as age increased. Donor CMV status, an unknown factor, possibly confounded changes in expanded clonotypes. The long-lived group displayed more naive CD4+ cells, plus higher diversity, than the aged donors did.

This clonotype was detected many times. Its antigen is not known. A much bigger clone sits one base away, suggesting this may be a read error. It was with a sample-barcoded 5' primer and a J-beta primer mix that a second PCR of roughly 6 to 12 cycles was run. Using its own MiXCR run on the 5' RACE reads, TCRdb lists one record per CDR3 protein. The data contain about 640,000 distinct CDR3 sequences, approximately 30% of them singletons. The J segment lost 11 bases and the V segment lost 5 bases, leaving 10 bases of the junction unmatched. The CDR3 runs 15 residues. The germline V gene has CDR1 SGHTA and CDR2 FQGNSA.

The clonotype originates from a woman of 80 years or more in good health. This chain uses TRBV7-2 with TRBJ2-5; TRBD2 matches 14 bases. Sequencing was done on a sample of blood. In DNA, the CDR3 is TGTGCCAGCAGCCTGACTAGCGGGGGGGCCAATGAGCAGTACTTC. Its protein is CASSLTSGGANEQYF.